Below, 11 T cell receptor beta chains from the same sample are listed, as sequenced in a study of cytomegalovirus exposure and HLA in healthy donors. Primers: 60 Vbeta forward and 13 Jbeta reverse. The data were produced by immunoSEQ multiplex PCR, yet TCRdb's version contains in-frame clones alone and is incomplete. The sample holds about 190,000 clones, about four fifths seen once. The sample taken for sequencing was PBMCs. The source of these receptors is a man in his forties in good health and CMV-seropositive.

CDR3 bases: TGTGCCAGCAGCCCGGACAGGGGGGCGCAAGGCTCAACGTACGAGCAGTACTTC. As protein: CASSPDRGAQGSTYEQYF. The chain joins TRBV21-1 to TRBJ2-7; TRBD1 was called by the table and not checked on the DNA. TRBV21-1 is listed as a pseudogene. The CDR3 is 18 residues long.

The chain links TRBV4-1 to TRBJ2-4, with D tentatively TRBD2 (7 bases). With 0 bases removed from V and 1 base from J, the gap between germline ends came to 10 bases. Germline CDR1 reads MGHRA; CDR2 reads YSYEKL. The CDR3 covers 16 residues. The CDR3 reads CASSQDGGAAKNIQYF. DNA of the CDR3: TGCGCCAGCAGCCAAGATGGGGGGGCGGCCAAAAACATTCAGTACTTC.

This chain connects TRBV28 to TRBJ2-1; 10 bases agree with TRBD2. V lost 3 bases, J lost 10 bases, and 9 bases stayed unmatched. This CDR3 has 15 amino acids. Germline V gene lookup returns CDR1 MDHEN and CDR2 SYDVKM. CDR3 DNA sequence: TGTGCCAGCAGTTTGTCCAGCGGGAGGGCCGGAGAGCAGTTCTTC. It codes for CASSLSSGRAGEQFF.

The J gene is TRBJ2-7, the V gene TRBV7-2; D not certain. Trimming removed 1 base from V and 6 bases from J, with 13 bases in between. The length of the CDR3 is 14 residues. Germline V gene lookup returns CDR1 SGHTA and CDR2 FQGNSA. The CDR3 here is CASSLGSQTSEQYF. Written as DNA, the CDR3 is TGTGCCAGCAGCTTAGGAAGCCAAACGTCCGAGCAGTACTTC.

The chain carries TRBV5-6 and TRBJ2-7; tentative D call: TRBD2 (5 bases). The germline V gene has CDR1 SGHDT and CDR2 YYEEEE. CDR3 length: 15 amino acids. V lost 7 bases, J lost 0 bases, and 17 bases lay in between. This CDR3 is CASATRGDISYEQYF. CDR3 nucleotides: TGTGCCAGCGCTACCCGGGGAGACATCTCCTACGAGCAGTACTTC.

This chain uses TRBV7-8 with TRBJ2-7; 13 bases fit TRBD2. V lost 3 bases to trimming and J lost 3 bases; unmatched junction nucleotides: 8. The CDR3 is 17 residues long. CDR1 is SGHVS and CDR2 is FQNEAQ in the germline V gene. The CDR3 DNA is TGTGCCAGCAGCTTTGGGACTAGCGGGGTCGGGCTCTACGAGCAGTACTTC. It encodes CASSFGTSGVGLYEQYF.

This sequence joins TRBV18 and TRBJ2-5; 9 bases line up with TRBD2. Trimming at V came to 2 bases and at J to 5 bases, leaving 6 bases not matched to a gene. The CDR3 has 15 amino acids. Germline CDR1 reads KGHSH; CDR2 reads LQKENI. The CDR3 here is CASSPSSGRLETQYF. CDR3 bases: TGTGCCAGCTCACCAAGTAGCGGGAGATTGGAGACCCAGTACTTC.

The chain employs TRBV7-2 and TRBJ1-1, with D uncertain. This CDR3 contains 13 residues. V shed 4 bases and J shed 2 bases, with 8 bases lying between them. In germline, CDR1 is SGHTA, CDR2 FQGNSA. The DNA for the CDR3 is TGTGCCAGCAGCTACGTAGTTAACACTGAAGCTTTCTTT. Amino acids: CASSYVVNTEAFF.

The V call is TRBV25-1, the J call TRBJ1-5, with a possible D match to TRBD1 (5 bases). Germline-derived CDR1 and CDR2 are MGHDK and SYGVNS. The germline V and J ends were trimmed by 4 bases and 0 bases, with 7 bases remaining between them. The CDR3 is made up of 14 amino acids. The CDR3 spells CASSATVSNQPQHF. The CDR3 bases are TGTGCCAGCAGTGCGACAGTTAGCAATCAGCCCCAGCATTTT.

With respect to this clone: Other DNA sequences in the sample encode the same CDR3. This chain joins TRBV5-1 and TRBJ2-7, with D unresolved. V lost 0 bases, J lost 6 bases, and 4 bases lay in between. There are 11 residues in the CDR3. The germline gives CDR1 SGHRS, CDR2 YFSETQ. CDR3 DNA: TGCGCCAGCAGCTTGGCCGGCGAGCAGTACTTC. It specifies CASSLAGEQYF.

The chain recombines TRBV28 with TRBJ2-3; the D gene is possibly TRBD2 (5 bases). From germline, CDR1 is MDHEN and CDR2 SYDVKM. V was cut by 3 bases and J by 4 bases, with 17 bases left in between. The CDR3 totals 16 residues. The CDR3 DNA reads as TGTGCCAGCAGTTTGCCAGCGGCCCTTAACGCAGATACGCAGTATTTT. Translating it yields CASSLPAALNADTQYF.